One sample yielded the 26 T cell receptor beta chains listed below, sequenced in a study of blood T cell repertoires in COVID-19. This table comes from immunoSEQ multiplex PCR, and its TCRdb copy is limited to in-frame clones, with some not included. This sample carries hundreds of thousands of clones, approximately 86% of them seen once, and the ten largest clones take around 15%. Sequenced material: PBMCs or T cells enriched from blood (not recorded which). These receptors came from a woman between 45 and 65 years old with acute COVID-19.

The chain combines TRBV18 with TRBJ2-7; D is possibly TRBD1 (5 bases). Germline-derived CDR1 and CDR2 are KGHSH and LQKENI. This CDR3 has 12 amino acids. V shed 6 bases and J shed 3 bases, with 9 bases lying between them. The CDR3 protein is CASSTDSYEQYF. CDR3 nucleotides: TGTGCCAGCTCCACCGACAGCTACGAGCAGTACTTC.

V and J are TRBV19 and TRBJ1-6; 8 bases are shared with TRBD1. This CDR3 has 14 amino acids. The V and J ends lost 9 bases and 5 bases, in that order; junction bases with no gene match: 6. The germline gives CDR1 LNHDA, CDR2 SQIVND (reference sequence). CDR3 DNA sequence: TGTGCCAGCGGCCTACAGGGGGATAATTCACCCCTCCACTTT. Its protein product is CASGLQGDNSPLHF. Looking up the rest from reference TRBV19 and TRBJ1-6 gives the full variable domain: DGGITQSPKYLFRKEGQNVTLSCEQNLNHDAMYWYRQDPGQGLRLIYYSQIVNDFQKGDIAEGYSVSREKKESFPLTVTSAQKNPTAFYLCASGLQGDNSPLHFGNGTRLTVT.

This chain links TRBV5-1 with TRBJ1-5, with D perhaps TRBD1 (6 bases). V was trimmed by 4 bases and J by 5 bases, leaving 13 bases between them. There are 14 residues in the CDR3. Germline CDR1 and CDR2: SGHRS and YFSETQ. In nucleotides, the CDR3 is TGCGCCAGCAGCCTACAGGGTCCGGATCAGCCCCAGCATTTT. Translated, it gives CASSLQGPDQPQHF.

J is TRBJ1-2 and V is TRBV10-3; TRBD1 agrees at 10 bases. Germline assignment: CDR1 ENHRY and CDR2 SYGVKD. This CDR3 region has 13 residues. Unmatched junction bases numbered 8, after V lost 10 bases and J lost 6 bases. The CDR3 here is CATGDRGHHGYTF. CDR3 DNA: TGTGCCACAGGGGACAGGGGACACCATGGCTACACCTTC.

The chain uses TRBV18 and TRBJ2-5; the D gene is possibly TRBD1 (5 bases). V lost 3 bases and J 2 bases, leaving 7 bases between the germline ends. The germline gives CDR1 KGHSH, CDR2 LQKENI. The CDR3 is 13 amino acids. The CDR3 here is CASSPPGQETQYF. The CDR3 DNA sequence: TGTGCCAGCTCACCCCCAGGGCAAGAGACCCAGTACTTC.

CDR3 nucleotide sequence: TGTGCCAGCAGCTTATCAGGGACTAGCCTTCGCCACGAGCAGTACTTC. Encoded protein: CASSLSGTSLRHEQYF. This chain connects TRBV7-3 to TRBJ2-7; 9 bases fit TRBD2. Germline loops: CDR1 SGHTA, CDR2 FQGTGA. V was clipped by 2 bases and J by 5 bases; unmatched bases: 10. The CDR3 covers 16 residues.

This clone was seen a handful of times. V usage is TRBV4-2 and J usage is TRBJ2-6; 10 nucleotides agree with TRBD1. With 4 bases clipped from V and 0 bases from J, the junction kept 3 bases outside the gene matches. Germline V CDR1 and CDR2: LGHNA, YNFKEQ. The CDR3 has 17 residues. The chain's CDR3 is CASSRGTGASGANVLTF. The DNA of the CDR3 is TGTGCCAGCAGCCGCGGGACAGGGGCCTCTGGGGCCAACGTCCTGACTTTC.

V and J are TRBV5-8 and TRBJ2-2; possible D gene TRBD1, 5 bases. V lost 1 base and J 4 bases, leaving 8 bases between the germline ends. This CDR3 region has 14 residues. CDR1 is SGHTS, CDR2 YDEGEE, per germline. CDR3 DNA: TGTGCCAGCAGCTTGCAGGGTGTCACCGGGGAGCTGTTTTTT. Translated, it gives CASSLQGVTGELFF.

The chain links TRBV5-1 to TRBJ2-7; TRBD2 aligns across 10 bases. V lost 3 bases to trimming and J lost 0 bases; unmatched junction nucleotides: 9. The CDR3 contains 17 residues. The germline V gene encodes CDR1 SGHRS and CDR2 YFSETQ. CDR3 in DNA: TGCGCCAGCAGCTGGGACCCGGGACTAGCGAGCTCCTACGAGCAGTACTTC. Protein: CASSWDPGLASSYEQYF. The variable domain in full, completed from reference TRBV5-1 and TRBJ2-7, reads KAGVTQTPRYLIKTRGQQVTLSCSPISGHRSVSWYQQTPGQGLQFLFEYFSETQRNKGNFPGRFSGRQFSNSRSEMNVSTLELGDSALYLCASSWDPGLASSYEQYFGPGTRLTVT.

The chain couples TRBV29-1 to TRBJ2-7; 9 bases agree with TRBD1. CDR1 and CDR2 (germline): SQVTM, ANQGSEA. The J segment lost 3 bases and the V segment lost 6 bases, leaving 6 bases of the junction unmatched. The CDR3 spans 13 residues. CDR3 region: CSVPGQGHYEQYF. In DNA form, the CDR3 reads TGCAGCGTGCCGGGACAGGGACACTACGAGCAGTACTTC.

The rearrangement uses TRBV29-1 and TRBJ2-2, with TRBD2 matching 9 bases. The CDR3 is 16 residues long. With V trimmed by 6 bases and J by 2 bases, 10 bases remained unmatched. Germline V gives CDR1 SQVTM, CDR2 ANQGSEA. CDR3 sequence (DNA): TGCAGCGTCTGGACTAGCGAGCCCAAAAACACCGGGGAGCTGTTTTTT. Amino acid sequence: CSVWTSEPKNTGELFF.

The genes are TRBV29-1 and TRBJ2-1, with a weak D call TRBD1 (6 bases). V was cut by 5 bases and J by 9 bases, with 20 bases left in between. Germline V gene data show CDR1 as SQVTM and CDR2 as ANQGSEA. The CDR3 spans 14 residues. The CDR3, as DNA: TGCAGCGTTCCCACTGCGCTTCTACAGGGTGAGCAGTTCTTC. This gives the protein CSVPTALLQGEQFF.

This chain uses TRBV30 with TRBJ1-2, with 9 bases fitting TRBD1. Germline V CDR1 and CDR2: GTSNPN, SVGIG (reference sequence). Losses at the gene ends were 4 bases for V and 10 bases for J; bases not matched to a gene: 13. This CDR3 is built from 14 residues. CDR3 region: CAWKTPGQGVAYTF. The CDR3 DNA follows: TGTGCCTGGAAAACACCGGGACAGGGTGTTGCCTACACCTTC.

This sequence joins TRBV5-1 and TRBJ1-4, with D perhaps matching TRBD1 (6 bases). This CDR3 spans 16 amino acids. Trimming took off 1 base at V and 6 bases at J, with 16 bases between the two ends. Germline values: CDR1 SGHRS, CDR2 YFSETQ. Written as DNA, the CDR3 is TGCGCCAGCAGCTTGCCTTCAGGGGTGGCGGATGAAAAACTGTTTTTT. This encodes CASSLPSGVADEKLFF. Drawing the rest from reference TRBV5-1 and TRBJ1-4, the complete variable domain is KAGVTQTPRYLIKTRGQQVTLSCSPISGHRSVSWYQQTPGQGLQFLFEYFSETQRNKGNFPGRFSGRQFSNSRSEMNVSTLELGDSALYLCASSLPSGVADEKLFFGSGTQLSVL.

The chain uses TRBV7-2 and TRBJ1-4, with TRBD1 identical over 7 bases. The CDR3 spans 14 residues. V was clipped by 2 bases and J by 8 bases; unmatched bases: 5. Per germline, CDR1 SGHTA and CDR2 FQGNSA. DNA for the CDR3: TGTGCCAGCAGCTTAACGCCGGGACAGGAAAAACTGTTTTTT. This sequence encodes CASSLTPGQEKLFF.

The gene calls are TRBV2 and TRBJ2-5; TRBD1 agrees at 8 bases. This CDR3 has 13 amino acids. The V gene's germline CDR1 is SNHLY and CDR2 FYNNEI. The V and J ends lost 4 bases and 5 bases, in that order; junction bases with no gene match: 3. CDR3 sequence: CASSAGQGETQYF. CDR3 nucleotides: TGTGCCAGCAGTGCAGGACAGGGCGAGACCCAGTACTTC.

The rearrangement uses TRBV4-3 and TRBJ2-3; TRBD2 is a possible D gene (7 bases). V shed 4 bases and J shed 3 bases, with 14 bases lying between them. The CDR3 has 15 residues. Germline-derived CDR1 and CDR2 are LGHNA and YSLEER. CDR3 sequence (DNA): TGCGCCAGCAGCCGCGACAGGACTAGAACAGATACGCAGTATTTT. Translated: CASSRDRTRTDTQYF.

With respect to this clone: A junction boundary mismatches the germline segment, possibly from a read error. The chain links TRBV3-1 (or the pseudogene TRBV3-2) to TRBJ2-7; D remains unclear. Germline lookup yields CDR1 LGHDT and CDR2 YNNKEL (reference sequence). The CDR3 runs to 14 residues. The CDR3 loop is CASVSGDSSHEQYF. CDR3 nucleotide sequence: TGTGCCAGCGTCTCCGGTGACTCCTCCCACGAGCAGTACTTC.

The chain uses TRBV20-1 and TRBJ2-1; 7 positions agree with TRBD2. The CDR3 covers 10 residues. Germline loops: CDR1 DFQATT, CDR2 SNEGSKA (reference sequence). V lost 4 bases to trimming and J lost 11 bases; unmatched junction nucleotides: 2. CDR3 amino acids: CSAKRDQQFF. Here the CDR3 DNA reads TGCAGTGCTAAGCGGGACCAGCAGTTCTTC.

This sequence joins TRBV11-2 and TRBJ2-7, with D maybe TRBD1 (5 bases). The closer fit of TRBJ2-1 to the DNA end suggests the J call may be wrong. The germline gives CDR1 SGHAT, CDR2 FQNNGV. The CDR3 covers 15 residues. CDR3 nucleotide sequence: TGTGCCAGCAGCCCCGACAGCAGCTCCTACAATGAGCAGTTCTTC. Its protein product is CASSPDSSSYNEQFF.

The chain couples TRBV7-2 to TRBJ1-5; 10 bases fit TRBD1. Germline CDR1 and CDR2: SGHTA and FQGNSA. This CDR3 contains 16 residues. V lost 5 bases and J lost 2; bases outside the gene matches: 6. The CDR3 DNA follows: TGTGCCAGCAGCCCTAGGACAGGGGGAGGCAATCAGCCCCAGCATTTT. Residues: CASSPRTGGGNQPQHF. Supplemented by reference TRBV7-2 and TRBJ1-5, the full variable domain reads GAGVSQSPSNKVTEKGKDVELRCDPISGHTALYWYRQSLGQGLEFLIYFQGNSAPDKSGLPSDRFSAERTGGSVSTLTIQRTQQEDSAVYLCASSPRTGGGNQPQHFGDGTRLSIL.

The chain couples TRBV19 to TRBJ2-1; the D gene is possibly TRBD2 (5 bases). V lost 4 bases, J lost 5 bases, and 12 bases lay in between. This CDR3 region has 14 residues. The germline V gene has CDR1 LNHDA and CDR2 SQIVND (reference sequence). CDR3 sequence: CASSTRLTNNEQFF. CDR3 in DNA: TGTGCCAGTAGTACCCGCCTGACTAACAATGAGCAGTTCTTC. The full variable domain, with the rest looked up from reference TRBV19 and TRBJ2-1, is DGGITQSPKYLFRKEGQNVTLSCEQNLNHDAMYWYRQDPGQGLRLIYYSQIVNDFQKGDIAEGYSVSREKKESFPLTVTSAQKNPTAFYLCASSTRLTNNEQFFGPGTRLTVL.

The chain combines TRBV3-1 (or the pseudogene TRBV3-2) with TRBJ2-5; 10 bases are a match to TRBD2. The CDR3 runs to 18 residues. J lost 4 bases, V lost 6 bases, and 17 bases had no gene match. Germline assignment: CDR1 LGHDT and CDR2 YNNKEL (reference sequence). The CDR3 nucleotides are TGTGCCAGCAGTCGACTAGCGGGTCTCCCCCGAGGGGGAGAGACCCAGTACTTC. It encodes CASSRLAGLPRGGETQYF.

This sequence joins TRBV19 and TRBJ1-6; perhaps TRBD1 as D (6 bases). This CDR3 contains 15 residues. V was pared by 4 bases and J by 4 bases, with 11 bases between. The germline V gene encodes CDR1 LNHDA and CDR2 SQIVND (reference sequence). The CDR3 nucleotides are TGTGCCAGTAGTACGACAGGCGTGTATAATTCACCCCTCCACTTT. As protein: CASSTTGVYNSPLHF.

The V and J genes are TRBV28 and TRBJ2-1; 8 positions agree with TRBD2. The V segment lost 7 bases and the J segment 5 bases; nucleotides outside the gene matches: 10. The CDR3 loop spans 15 amino acids. Germline CDR1 reads MDHEN; CDR2 reads SYDVKM. CDR3 in amino acids: CASILRLALNNEQFF. Here the CDR3 DNA reads TGTGCCAGCATCTTGAGACTAGCGTTGAACAATGAGCAGTTCTTC.

The CDR3 nucleotides are TGTGCCAGCAGTACCTCGACAGGGGGGAGGGAAAAACTGTTTTTT. Residues: CASSTSTGGREKLFF. The chain recombines TRBV28 with TRBJ1-4; 9 bases are shared with TRBD1. Germline V lookup: CDR1 MDHEN, CDR2 SYDVKM. V shed 5 bases and J 8 bases; nucleotides not matched to a gene: 9. The CDR3 covers 15 residues.